These 28 T cell receptor beta chains were all obtained from the same sample, sequenced in a study of cytomegalovirus exposure and HLA in healthy donors. The primer mix had 60 Vbeta and 13 Jbeta primers. The data were produced by immunoSEQ multiplex PCR, yet TCRdb's version contains in-frame clones alone and is incomplete. The sample lists 150,000 to 200,000 clones; nearly 80% were seen once. The source material was PBMCs. These receptors were taken from a woman in her thirties or forties in good health and CMV-seronegative.

This clone was counted a few times. V and J are TRBV25-1 and TRBJ1-6; 8 bases match TRBD1. Trimming took 6 bases from V and 7 from J; bases not matched to a gene: 8. CDR1 is MGHDK and CDR2 is SYGVNS in the germline V gene. CDR3 size: 15 residues. The CDR3 loop is CASSPLGQGNSPLHF. The CDR3 coding sequence is TGTGCCAGCAGCCCTCTAGGACAGGGAAATTCACCCCTCCACTTT.

CDR3 loop: CASSLDGRLARETQYF. CDR3 sequence (DNA): TGCGCCAGCAGCTTGGATGGTCGACTAGCACGGGAGACCCAGTACTTC. This rearrangement joins TRBV5-1 to TRBJ2-5; 7 bases agree with TRBD2. This CDR3 is 16 amino acids long. Germline-derived CDR1 and CDR2 are SGHRS and YFSETQ. Unmatched junction bases numbered 10, after V lost 0 bases and J lost 5 bases.

V gene TRBV7-2 combines with J gene TRBJ2-7, with TRBD1 matching 8 bases. Germline CDR1 and CDR2: SGHTA and FQGNSA. The trim removed 5 bases at V and 4 bases at J, leaving 13 bases unmatched. The length of the CDR3 is 16 residues. CDR3 protein: CASSRELMTGAYEQYF. CDR3 in DNA: TGTGCCAGCAGCAGAGAGCTGATGACAGGGGCATACGAGCAGTACTTC. The variable domain in full, completed from reference TRBV7-2 and TRBJ2-7, reads GAGVSQSPSNKVTEKGKDVELRCDPISGHTALYWYRQSLGQGLEFLIYFQGNSAPDKSGLPSDRFSAERTGGSVSTLTIQRTQQEDSAVYLCASSRELMTGAYEQYFGPGTRLTVT.

The chain recombines TRBV5-1 with TRBJ2-7, with 9 nucleotides matching TRBD1. Germline-derived CDR1 and CDR2 are SGHRS and YFSETQ. Losses at the gene ends were 5 bases for V and 3 bases for J; bases not matched to a gene: 6. This CDR3 spans 14 amino acids. The DNA for the CDR3 is TGCGCCAGCAGTTCCGGGACAGGGTACTACGAGCAGTACTTC. It is translated as CASSSGTGYYEQYF.

V and J are TRBV2 and TRBJ2-7; a weak D match, TRBD1 (6 bases). The CDR3 extends over 16 amino acids. From germline, CDR1 is SNHLY and CDR2 FYNNEI. Between the trimmed V and J ends, which lost 8 bases and 2 bases, there was a span of 22 bases. In DNA form, the CDR3 reads TGTGCCAGCGAAGGTTCCCCGGGACATCGACCCTACGAGCAGTACTTC. Amino acid sequence: CASEGSPGHRPYEQYF.

The chain combines TRBV4-1 with TRBJ2-3; 9 bases map to TRBD2. This CDR3 has 19 amino acids. The ends lost 1 base at V and 1 base at J; junction bases unmatched: 12. Germline V gene lookup returns CDR1 MGHRA and CDR2 YSYEKL. The CDR3 DNA reads as TGCGCCAGCAGCCAAGGGCTAGCGGGGCACCAACTCCGCACAGATACGCAGTATTTT. It translates to CASSQGLAGHQLRTDTQYF.

This chain links TRBV27 with TRBJ2-1; 12 bases align to TRBD2. CDR1 MNHEY and CDR2 SMNVEV come from the germline V gene (reference sequence). This CDR3 contains 16 residues. Unmatched junction bases numbered 10, after V lost 5 bases and J lost 8 bases. The CDR3 spells CASSLRSSGGVYEQFF. CDR3 DNA sequence: TGTGCCAGCAGTCTCCGCTCTAGCGGGGGGGTCTATGAGCAGTTCTTC.

V usage is TRBV11-2 and J usage is TRBJ1-2, with a weak D call TRBD1 (6 bases). The CDR3 has 16 amino acids. Deletions cut 0 bases from V and 5 bases from J, with 16 bases between. Germline V CDR1 and CDR2: SGHAT, FQNNGV. This CDR3 reads CASSLERAGADYGYTF. Written as DNA, the CDR3 is TGTGCCAGCAGCTTAGAACGCGCAGGGGCAGATTATGGCTACACCTTC.

The chain combines TRBV6-6 with TRBJ1-2, with 9 nucleotides matching TRBD1. After removal of 4 bases from V and 6 bases from J, the junction contained 9 bases not matched to a gene. CDR1 and CDR2 (germline): MNHNY, SVGAGI (reference sequence). This CDR3 has 15 amino acids. Here the CDR3 DNA reads TGTGCCAGCAGTTCCCGCTGGGACAGGGTCGATGGCTACACCTTC. Residues: CASSSRWDRVDGYTF.

The gene calls are TRBV7-8 and TRBJ1-4, with TRBD1 matching over 8 bases. CDR1 SGHVS and CDR2 FQNEAQ come from the germline V gene. Trimming removed 3 bases from V and 8 bases from J; junction bases left unmatched: 11. The CDR3 has 16 amino acids. Written as DNA, the CDR3 is TGTGCCAGCAGCTTGAAAAGGACAGGGAGAGGGGAAAAACTGTTTTTT. Its protein product is CASSLKRTGRGEKLFF.

This clone has a single count. This sequence joins TRBV5-1 and TRBJ1-3; TRBD1 agrees at 9 bases. The germline V gene has CDR1 SGHRS and CDR2 YFSETQ. CDR3 length: 14 amino acids. J gave up 7 bases and V 5 bases, and 7 bases lay outside the gene matches. CDR3 coding DNA: TGCGCCAGCAGATTTACAGGGGGCATCAACACCATATATTTT. This encodes CASRFTGGINTIYF.

V usage is TRBV2 and J usage is TRBJ1-6; tentatively, D is TRBD1 (5 bases). CDR3 length: 14 residues. Trimming cost V 3 bases and J 10 bases, with 13 bases left between them. CDR1 SNHLY and CDR2 FYNNEI come from the germline V gene. CDR3 in DNA: TGTGCCAGCAGTGAGGGTCAGGGAAGATCACCCCTCCACTTT. Encoded protein: CASSEGQGRSPLHF.

V usage is TRBV5-1 and J usage is TRBJ1-1; D possibly corresponds to TRBD1 (6 bases). The CDR3 loop spans 15 amino acids. Germline V lookup: CDR1 SGHRS, CDR2 YFSETQ. The ends were cut back, 6 bases at V and 2 bases at J, with 17 bases in the middle. The DNA for the CDR3 is TGCGCCAGCACCCTGACAGGCCGAGGAAACACTGAAGCTTTCTTT. Its translation is CASTLTGRGNTEAFF.

This chain uses TRBV18 with TRBJ1-5; D is unresolved. Germline lookup yields CDR1 KGHSH and CDR2 LQKENI. The CDR3 length is 13 residues. Trimming cost V 3 bases and J 4 bases, with 7 bases left between them. The chain's CDR3 is CASSPEQNQPQHF. The CDR3 nucleotides are TGTGCCAGCTCACCGGAACAGAATCAGCCCCAGCATTTT.

CDR3 sequence reads: CASSISAALHTDTQYF. The CDR3 region has the DNA TGTGCCAGTAGTATTTCGGCGGCTCTCCACACAGATACGCAGTATTTT. V and J are TRBV19 and TRBJ2-3; D gene unclear. Looked up from germline, CDR1 is LNHDA and CDR2 is SQIVND (reference sequence). The CDR3 consists of 16 residues. V was pared by 3 bases and J by 2 bases, with 15 bases between.

Worth noting for this clone: A far larger clone differs by one base, so this is likely a read error. The V and J genes are TRBV5-6 and TRBJ2-7; 9 nucleotides align to TRBD1. The germline V gene encodes CDR1 SGHDT and CDR2 YYEEEE. With 2 bases clipped from V and 9 bases from J, the junction kept 9 bases outside the gene matches. The CDR3 spans 14 residues. As DNA, the CDR3 is TGTGCCAGCAGCTTCCACAGGGGGCAGTGGCGGCAGTACTTC. It specifies CASSFHRGQWRQYF.

This chain joins TRBV11-2 and TRBJ2-1; 7 bases map to TRBD1. V lost 8 bases, J lost 2 bases, and 18 bases stayed unmatched. Germline V CDR1 and CDR2: SGHAT, FQNNGV. This CDR3 has 18 amino acids. CDR3 protein: CASLLLKRRGQTYNEQFF. The CDR3 region has the DNA TGTGCCAGCCTCCTATTAAAACGTCGGGGACAGACCTACAATGAGCAGTTCTTC. Full variable domain (outside the CDR3, taken from reference TRBV11-2 and TRBJ2-1): EAGVAQSPRYKIIEKRQSVAFWCNPISGHATLYWYQQILGQGPKLLIQFQNNGVVDDSQLPKDRFSAERLKGVDSTLKIQPAKLEDSAVYLCASLLLKRRGQTYNEQFFGPGTRLTVL.

This clone was seen once. The chain is built from TRBV4-1 and TRBJ1-5; D gene unclear. Germline-derived CDR1 and CDR2 are MGHRA and YSYEKL. The CDR3 spans 14 residues. Trimming pared 0 bases from V and 7 bases from J, leaving 10 bases between. CDR3 nucleotide sequence: TGCGCCAGCAGCCAAGATAATCGGTGGCAGCCCCAGCATTTT. As protein: CASSQDNRWQPQHF.

The chain links TRBV6-1 to TRBJ2-2, with D possibly being TRBD1 (6 bases). The V gene lost 6 bases and the J gene lost 7 bases, with 15 bases spanning the gap. Germline V gene sequence: CDR1 MNHNS, CDR2 SASEGT. The CDR3 has 14 amino acids. CDR3 protein: CASRTVQGIGELFF. The DNA for the CDR3 is TGTGCCAGCAGGACCGTCCAGGGGATCGGGGAGCTGTTTTTT.

The V and J genes are TRBV5-4 and TRBJ1-1; unclear D gene. Trimming left V 4 bases short and J 1 base short, with 5 bases between. This CDR3 is 12 amino acids long. Germline CDR1 SGHNT, CDR2 YYREEE (reference sequence). The CDR3 sequence: CASSPRNTEAFF. Here the CDR3 DNA reads TGTGCCAGCAGCCCCCGGAACACTGAAGCTTTCTTT.

This chain links TRBV2 with TRBJ1-5, with 10 bases lining up with TRBD1. The CDR3 length is 18 residues. Germline CDR1 is SNHLY and CDR2 is FYNNEI. V dropped 2 bases and J dropped 3; count of bases not matched to a gene: 10. The CDR3 nucleotides read TGTGCCAGCAGTGAAAACCCCCGGGGACAGGGGTACAATCAGCCCCAGCATTTT. It codes for CASSENPRGQGYNQPQHF.

The rearrangement links TRBV19 to TRBJ1-5; possibly TRBD1 for D (6 bases). V lost 6 bases and J lost 4, with 13 bases in between. Germline V gene sequence: CDR1 LNHDA, CDR2 SQIVND (reference sequence). There are 14 residues in the CDR3. CDR3 sequence (DNA): TGTGCCAGTAGCCCGGGACAACTTAATCAGCCCCAGCATTTT. Translation gives CASSPGQLNQPQHF.

This clone has just a few counts. V gene TRBV2 combines with J gene TRBJ1-3; D gene unclear. Germline CDR1 is SNHLY and CDR2 is FYNNEI. CDR3 length: 14 amino acids. V dropped 4 bases and J dropped 0 bases, with 7 bases sitting between them. The CDR3 loop reads CASSVVVSGNTIYF. The CDR3 DNA sequence: TGTGCCAGCAGTGTTGTAGTCTCTGGAAACACCATATATTTT.

The rearrangement uses TRBV2 and TRBJ1-5, with D uncertain. Trimming pared 6 bases from V and 0 bases from J, leaving 15 bases between. Germline V CDR1 and CDR2: SNHLY, FYNNEI. There are 16 residues in the CDR3. The CDR3 is CASRSLTRDSNQPQHF. The CDR3 DNA follows: TGTGCCAGCAGAAGCCTAACCCGTGATAGCAATCAGCCCCAGCATTTT.

The gene calls are TRBV5-6 and TRBJ2-3, with TRBD2 identical over 9 bases. The CDR3 is 17 residues long. CDR1 SGHDT and CDR2 YYEEEE come from the germline V gene. The J segment lost 2 bases and the V segment lost 4 bases, leaving 11 bases of the junction unmatched. The CDR3 is CASSPLASGEYTDTQYF. The CDR3 DNA follows: TGTGCCAGCAGCCCCCTGGCTAGCGGGGAATACACAGATACGCAGTATTTT.

Regarding this clone: The same CDR3 can be traced to other DNA sequences in this sample. The V gene is TRBV4-2, the J gene TRBJ2-1, with 12 bases aligning to TRBD2. The CDR3 is 14 residues long. CDR1 is LGHNA, CDR2 YNFKEQ, per germline. V shed 4 bases and J 8 bases; nucleotides not matched to a gene: 3. The CDR3 spells CASSPWTSGDEQFF. The DNA of the CDR3 is TGTGCCAGCAGCCCGTGGACTAGCGGGGATGAGCAGTTCTTC.

The V call is TRBV5-1, the J call TRBJ1-1; D ambiguous. Germline-derived CDR1 and CDR2 are SGHRS and YFSETQ. The CDR3 sequence is 15 residues long. V lost 0 bases and J lost 2, with 11 bases in between. CDR3 in DNA: TGCGCCAGCAGCTTGGTGACGGGTATAAACACTGAAGCTTTCTTT. It yields the protein CASSLVTGINTEAFF. The full variable domain, completed using reference TRBV5-1 and TRBJ1-1, is KAGVTQTPRYLIKTRGQQVTLSCSPISGHRSVSWYQQTPGQGLQFLFEYFSETQRNKGNFPGRFSGRQFSNSRSEMNVSTLELGDSALYLCASSLVTGINTEAFFGQGTRLTVV.

The V call is TRBV2, the J call TRBJ1-2; D perhaps matches TRBD1 (6 bases). The CDR3 is 13 amino acids. The germline V and J ends were trimmed by 5 bases and 2 bases, with 9 bases remaining between them. Germline V gene data show CDR1 as SNHLY and CDR2 as FYNNEI. The CDR3 loop reads CASSQGRNYGYTF. The CDR3 nucleotides read TGTGCCAGCAGTCAGGGGCGGAACTATGGCTACACCTTC. Full variable domain (rest looked up from reference TRBV2 and TRBJ1-2): EPEVTQTPSHQVTQMGQEVILRCVPISNHLYFYWYRQILGQKVEFLVSFYNNEISEKSEIFDDQFSVERPDGSNFTLKIRSTKLEDSAMYFCASSQGRNYGYTFGSGTRLTVV.